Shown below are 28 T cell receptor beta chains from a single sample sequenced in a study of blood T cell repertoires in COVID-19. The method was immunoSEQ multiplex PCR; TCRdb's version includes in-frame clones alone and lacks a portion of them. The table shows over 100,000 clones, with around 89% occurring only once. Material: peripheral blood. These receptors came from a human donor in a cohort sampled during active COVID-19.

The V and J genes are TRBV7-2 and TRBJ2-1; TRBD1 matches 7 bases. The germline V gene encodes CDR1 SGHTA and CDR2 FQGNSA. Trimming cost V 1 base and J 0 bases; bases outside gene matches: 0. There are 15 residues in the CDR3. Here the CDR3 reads CASSLGQGSYNEQFF. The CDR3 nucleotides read TGTGCCAGCAGCTTAGGACAGGGCTCCTACAATGAGCAGTTCTTC.

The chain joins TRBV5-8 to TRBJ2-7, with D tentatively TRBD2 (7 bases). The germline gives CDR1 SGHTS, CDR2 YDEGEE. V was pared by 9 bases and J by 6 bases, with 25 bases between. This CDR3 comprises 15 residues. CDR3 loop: CAIPPRELGGREQYF. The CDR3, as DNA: TGTGCCATCCCTCCCCGAGAGTTGGGGGGGCGCGAGCAGTACTTC.

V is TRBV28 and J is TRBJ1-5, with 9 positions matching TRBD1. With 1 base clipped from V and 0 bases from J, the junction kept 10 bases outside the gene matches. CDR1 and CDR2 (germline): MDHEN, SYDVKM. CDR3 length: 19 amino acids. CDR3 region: CASSLYVGQGSDSNQPQHF. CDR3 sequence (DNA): TGTGCCAGCAGTTTATATGTGGGACAGGGTAGTGATAGCAATCAGCCCCAGCATTTT. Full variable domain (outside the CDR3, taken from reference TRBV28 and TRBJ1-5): DVKVTQSSRYLVKRTGEKVFLECVQDMDHENMFWYRQDPGLGLRLIYFSYDVKMKEKGDIPEGYSVSREKKERFSLILESASTNQTSMYLCASSLYVGQGSDSNQPQHFGDGTRLSIL.

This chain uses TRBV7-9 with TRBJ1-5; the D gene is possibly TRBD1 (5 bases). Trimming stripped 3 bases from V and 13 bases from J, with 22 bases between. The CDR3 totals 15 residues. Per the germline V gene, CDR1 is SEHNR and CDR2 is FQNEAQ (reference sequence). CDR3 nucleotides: TGTGCCAGCAGCTTGGGAACCGGGACTGTAAGATTTCAGCATTTT. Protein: CASSLGTGTVRFQHF.

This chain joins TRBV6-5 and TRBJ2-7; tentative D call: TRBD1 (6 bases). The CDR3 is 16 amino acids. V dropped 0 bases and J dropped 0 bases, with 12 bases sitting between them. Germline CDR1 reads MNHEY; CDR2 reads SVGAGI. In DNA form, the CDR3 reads TGTGCCAGCAGTTACTCGACAGGAGTCAGCTCCTACGAGCAGTACTTC. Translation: CASSYSTGVSSYEQYF.

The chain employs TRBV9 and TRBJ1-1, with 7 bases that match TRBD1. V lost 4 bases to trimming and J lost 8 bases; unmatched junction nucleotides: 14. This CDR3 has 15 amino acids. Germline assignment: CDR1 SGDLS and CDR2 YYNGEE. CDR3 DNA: TGTGCCAGCAGCCCCCCCGCGGGACAAGGGGGCGAAGCTTTCTTT. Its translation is CASSPPAGQGGEAFF.

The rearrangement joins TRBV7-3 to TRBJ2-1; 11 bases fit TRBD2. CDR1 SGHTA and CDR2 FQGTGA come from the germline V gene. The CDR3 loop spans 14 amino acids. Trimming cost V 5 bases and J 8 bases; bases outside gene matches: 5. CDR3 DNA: TGTGCCAGCAGCGCGGGACTAGCGGCCGATGAGCAGTTCTTC. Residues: CASSAGLAADEQFF.

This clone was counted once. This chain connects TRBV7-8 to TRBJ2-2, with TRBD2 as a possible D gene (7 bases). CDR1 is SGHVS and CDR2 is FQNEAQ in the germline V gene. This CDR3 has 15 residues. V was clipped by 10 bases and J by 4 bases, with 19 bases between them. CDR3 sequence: CATRGGQGFTGELFF. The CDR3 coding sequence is TGTGCCACGAGGGGAGGGCAGGGGTTCACCGGGGAGCTGTTTTTT.

CDR3 nucleotide sequence: TGTGCCAGCAGCGGGGGGACAGGGGGGCTCCAAGAGACCCAGTACTTC. Protein product: CASSGGTGGLQETQYF. J is TRBJ2-5 and V is TRBV5-4; TRBD1 agrees at 11 bases. V lost 4 bases to trimming and J lost 1 base; unmatched junction nucleotides: 6. The CDR3 spans 16 residues. The germline V gene has CDR1 SGHNT and CDR2 YYREEE (reference sequence).

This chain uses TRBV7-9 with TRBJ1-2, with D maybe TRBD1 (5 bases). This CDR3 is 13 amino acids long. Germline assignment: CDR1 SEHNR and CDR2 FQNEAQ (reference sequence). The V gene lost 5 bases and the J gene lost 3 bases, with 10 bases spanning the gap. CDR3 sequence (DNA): TGTGCCAGCAGCATACAGGTGGACTATGGCTACACCTTC. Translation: CASSIQVDYGYTF.

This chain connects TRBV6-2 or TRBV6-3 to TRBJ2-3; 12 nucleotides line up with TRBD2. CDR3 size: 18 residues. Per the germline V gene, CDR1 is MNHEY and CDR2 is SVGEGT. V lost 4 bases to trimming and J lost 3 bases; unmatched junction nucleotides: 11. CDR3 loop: CASSWVLAGGPRTDTQYF. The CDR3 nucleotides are TGTGCCAGCAGTTGGGTGCTAGCGGGAGGGCCGCGGACAGATACGCAGTATTTT.

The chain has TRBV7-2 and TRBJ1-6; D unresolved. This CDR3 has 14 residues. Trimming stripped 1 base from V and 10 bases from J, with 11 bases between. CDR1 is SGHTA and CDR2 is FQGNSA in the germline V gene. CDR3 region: CASSLGEGTSPLHF. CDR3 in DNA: TGTGCCAGCAGCTTAGGGGAGGGTACGTCACCCCTCCACTTT.

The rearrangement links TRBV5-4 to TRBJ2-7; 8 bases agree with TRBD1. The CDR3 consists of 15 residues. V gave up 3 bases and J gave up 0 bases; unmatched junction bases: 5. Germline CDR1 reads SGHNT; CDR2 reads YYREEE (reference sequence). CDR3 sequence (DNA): TGTGCCAGCAGCTCCGGACAGGGATCCTCCTACGAGCAGTACTTC. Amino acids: CASSSGQGSSYEQYF.

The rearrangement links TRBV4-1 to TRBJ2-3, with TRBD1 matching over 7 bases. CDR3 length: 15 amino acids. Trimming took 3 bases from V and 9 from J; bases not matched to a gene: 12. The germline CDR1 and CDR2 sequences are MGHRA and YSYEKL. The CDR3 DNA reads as TGCGCCAGCAGCCACCCAGACAGGGACCGGAGGACGCAGTATTTT. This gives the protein CASSHPDRDRRTQYF.

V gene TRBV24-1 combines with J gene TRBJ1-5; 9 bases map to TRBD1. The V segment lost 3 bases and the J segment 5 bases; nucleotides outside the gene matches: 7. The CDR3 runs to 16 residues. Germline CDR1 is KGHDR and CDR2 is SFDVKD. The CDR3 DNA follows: TGTGCCACCAGTGATGGAGGGACAGGGAAACATCAGCCCCAGCATTTT. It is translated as CATSDGGTGKHQPQHF.

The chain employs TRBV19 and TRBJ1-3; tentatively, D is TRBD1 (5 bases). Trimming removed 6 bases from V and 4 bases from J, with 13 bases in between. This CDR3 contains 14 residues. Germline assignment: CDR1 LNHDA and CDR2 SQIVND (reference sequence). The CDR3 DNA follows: TGTGCCAGTAGGGCACGGGGGTCCGGAAACACCATATATTTT. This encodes CASRARGSGNTIYF.

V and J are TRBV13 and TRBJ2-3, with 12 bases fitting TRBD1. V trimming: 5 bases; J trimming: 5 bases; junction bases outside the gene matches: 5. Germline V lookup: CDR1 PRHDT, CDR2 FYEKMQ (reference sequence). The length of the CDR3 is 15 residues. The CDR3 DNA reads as TGTGCCAGCAGCCGGGACAGGGGGCCATTAGATACGCAGTATTTT. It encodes CASSRDRGPLDTQYF.

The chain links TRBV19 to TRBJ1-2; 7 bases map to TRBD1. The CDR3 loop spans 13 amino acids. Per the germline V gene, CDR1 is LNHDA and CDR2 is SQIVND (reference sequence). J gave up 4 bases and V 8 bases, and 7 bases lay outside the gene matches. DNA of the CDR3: TGTGCCAGTTGGGAAGGGGGCATCTATGGCTACACCTTC. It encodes CASWEGGIYGYTF.

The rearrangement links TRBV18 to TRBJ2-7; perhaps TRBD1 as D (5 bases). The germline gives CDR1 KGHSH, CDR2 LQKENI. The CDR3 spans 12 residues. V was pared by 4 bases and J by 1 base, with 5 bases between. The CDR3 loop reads CASSQGSYEQYF. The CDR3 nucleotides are TGTGCCAGCTCACAGGGGTCCTACGAGCAGTACTTC.

The CDR3 DNA sequence: TGTGCCAGCTCACCCGCCAGCGCTCCTATTAATGAAAAACTGTTTTTT. This sequence encodes CASSPASAPINEKLFF. This chain joins TRBV18 and TRBJ1-4; D remains unclear. This CDR3 comprises 16 residues. V was trimmed by 3 bases and J by 4 bases, leaving 15 bases between them. Germline CDR1 is KGHSH and CDR2 is LQKENI.

Here the CDR3 DNA reads TGTGCCATAAGGCGGGTTTGGGACACTGAAGCTTTCTTT. It translates to CAIRRVWDTEAFF. V and J are TRBV6-5 and TRBJ1-1; D is ambiguous. Germline V gene data show CDR1 as MNHEY and CDR2 as SVGAGI. CDR3 length equals 13 residues. The V end lost 10 bases, the J end lost 3 bases, and 15 bases lay between the germline ends.

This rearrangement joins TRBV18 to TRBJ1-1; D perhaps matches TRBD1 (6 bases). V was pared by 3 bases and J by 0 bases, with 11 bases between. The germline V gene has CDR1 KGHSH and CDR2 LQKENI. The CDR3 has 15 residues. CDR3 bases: TGTGCCAGCTCACCGCAACAGGGATTGAACACTGAAGCTTTCTTT. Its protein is CASSPQQGLNTEAFF.

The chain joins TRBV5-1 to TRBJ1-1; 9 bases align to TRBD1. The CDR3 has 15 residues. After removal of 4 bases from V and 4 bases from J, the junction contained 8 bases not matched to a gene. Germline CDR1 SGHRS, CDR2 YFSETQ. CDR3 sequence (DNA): TGCGCCAGCAGCAGACTACAGGGGGCTGTCACTGAAGCTTTCTTT. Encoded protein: CASSRLQGAVTEAFF.

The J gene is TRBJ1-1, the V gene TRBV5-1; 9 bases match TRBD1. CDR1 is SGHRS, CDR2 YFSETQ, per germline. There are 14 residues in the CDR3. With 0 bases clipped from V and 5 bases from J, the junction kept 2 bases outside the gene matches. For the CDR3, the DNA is TGCGCCAGCAGCTTGGACAGGGGGCCAACTGAAGCTTTCTTT. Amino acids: CASSLDRGPTEAFF.

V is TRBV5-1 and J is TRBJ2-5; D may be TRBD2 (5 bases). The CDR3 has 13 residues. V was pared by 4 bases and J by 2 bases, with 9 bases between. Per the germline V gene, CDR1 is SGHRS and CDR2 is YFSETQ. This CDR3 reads CASSRSGQETQYF. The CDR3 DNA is TGCGCCAGCAGCCGCTCGGGACAAGAGACCCAGTACTTC.

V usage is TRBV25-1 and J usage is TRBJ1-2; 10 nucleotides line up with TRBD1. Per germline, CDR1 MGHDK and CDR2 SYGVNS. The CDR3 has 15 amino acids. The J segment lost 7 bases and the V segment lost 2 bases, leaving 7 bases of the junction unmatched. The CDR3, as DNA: TGTGCCAGCAGTGAAGAGACGACAGGGGGCTTTGGCTACACCTTC. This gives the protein CASSEETTGGFGYTF.

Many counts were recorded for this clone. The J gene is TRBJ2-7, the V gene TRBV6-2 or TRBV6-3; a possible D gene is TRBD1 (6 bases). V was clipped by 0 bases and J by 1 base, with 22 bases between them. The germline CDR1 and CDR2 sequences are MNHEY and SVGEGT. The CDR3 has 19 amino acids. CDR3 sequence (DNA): TGTGCCAGCAGTTACTCGAGTAGGGGACACCCGTACACTTCCTACGAGCAGTACTTC. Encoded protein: CASSYSSRGHPYTSYEQYF.

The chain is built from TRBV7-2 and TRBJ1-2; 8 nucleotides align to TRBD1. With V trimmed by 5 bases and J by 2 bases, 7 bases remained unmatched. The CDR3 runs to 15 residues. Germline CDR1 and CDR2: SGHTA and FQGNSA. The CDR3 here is CASSPDRAINYGYTF. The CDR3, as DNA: TGTGCCAGCAGCCCGGACAGGGCCATCAACTATGGCTACACCTTC.